This TCR beta chain was sequenced during a study of shared clonotypes between healthy human individuals. The CDR3 runs to 11 residues. Trimming shortened V by 5 bases and J by 7 bases, and 7 bases separated the two germline ends. Germline-derived CDR1 and CDR2 are SGHTA and FQGNSA. Using immunoSEQ multiplex PCR, the repertoire was profiled, and TCRdb retains in-frame clones only, with some absent. Of some 1 million clones in the sample, about 80% were seen once. Healthy and HIV-negative, the adult donors had no recent acute infections or vaccinations. Both subsets, CD45RA+ naive and CD45RA-negative memory, were split from the CD4+ cells. A word on this clone: Antigen specificity is unknown.

General study results and limits: Among several donors, around 5% of naive CD4 clonotypes were found in common.

The sequence came from a man between 18 and 35 years old in good health. Input material: memory CD4+ T cells sorted from blood. The subset denotes: CD45RA-negative fraction. The chain links TRBV7-2 to TRBJ2-3, with no clear D. CDR3 coding DNA: TGTGCCAGCAGCCGTGAGAATACGCAGTATTTT. Residues: CASSRENTQYF.